One sample yielded the 8 T cell receptor beta chains listed below, sequenced in a study of OX40 agonist ivuxolimab in advanced cancers. Clones were read by immunoSEQ multiplex PCR, and TCRdb kept only the in-frame ones, dropping some. This table has tens of thousands of clones, 75% to 95% appearing once. The material was CD4+ or CD8+ T cells sorted from blood, obtained in a trial of the OX40 agonist ivuxolimab. The receptors originated from an adult with an advanced solid tumor such as melanoma, head and neck, liver or kidney cancer.

CDR3 protein: CASSPFEDRQQFF. In DNA form, the CDR3 reads TGTGCCAGCAGCCCTTTTGAGGACAGACAGCAGTTCTTC. The genes are TRBV2 and TRBJ2-1, with D possibly TRBD1 on 6 matching bases. The CDR3 extends over 13 amino acids. The V end was cut by 6 bases, the J end by 11 bases, with 17 bases between. CDR1 SNHLY and CDR2 FYNNEI come from the germline V gene.

This chain links TRBV4-3 with TRBJ1-2; 7 positions agree with TRBD1. Germline V gene sequence: CDR1 LGHNA, CDR2 YSLEER. This CDR3 has 15 residues. V dropped 1 base and J dropped 6; count of bases not matched to a gene: 8. The CDR3 protein is CASSQGSGTVNGYTF. Here the CDR3 DNA reads TGCGCCAGCAGCCAAGGTTCCGGGACAGTGAATGGCTACACCTTC.

The chain recombines TRBV7-6 with TRBJ2-1; 7 bases agree with TRBD2. Germline assignment: CDR1 SGHVS and CDR2 FNYEAQ. The trim removed 0 bases at V and 10 bases at J, leaving 6 bases unmatched. This CDR3 is 14 amino acids long. The CDR3: CASSLAGGKEEQFF. The CDR3 region has the DNA TGTGCCAGCAGCTTAGCGGGAGGGAAGGAGGAGCAGTTCTTC.

The rearrangement links TRBV2 to TRBJ2-3; TRBD2 matches at 7 bases. The CDR3 runs to 15 residues. Germline V CDR1 and CDR2: SNHLY, FYNNEI. V shed 4 bases and J 6 bases; nucleotides not matched to a gene: 10. The CDR3 nucleotides read TGTGCCAGCAGTGGAAGGGGAAGCGGGGAGGATACGCAGTATTTT. It is translated as CASSGRGSGEDTQYF.

The chain uses TRBV2 and TRBJ1-5; the D gene is possibly TRBD1 (6 bases). Germline V gene sequence: CDR1 SNHLY, CDR2 FYNNEI. The CDR3 totals 13 residues. Trimming shortened V by 6 bases and J by 1 base, and 7 bases separated the two germline ends. As DNA, the CDR3 is TGTGCCAGCAGGAGGGGGAGCAATCAGCCCCAGCATTTT. This gives the protein CASRRGSNQPQHF.

This sequence joins TRBV9 and TRBJ2-7, with TRBD1 matching 7 bases. Germline assignment: CDR1 SGDLS and CDR2 YYNGEE. V was clipped by 0 bases and J by 7 bases; unmatched bases: 10. The CDR3 runs 15 residues. The CDR3 loop is CASSVVSGGRGEQYF. Written as DNA, the CDR3 is TGTGCCAGCAGCGTAGTGTCTGGGGGCAGGGGGGAGCAGTACTTC. The whole variable domain, remainder taken from reference TRBV9 and TRBJ2-7, is DSGVTQTPKHLITATGQRVTLRCSPRSGDLSVYWYQQSLDQGLQFLIQYYNGEERAKGNILERFSAQQFPDLHSELNLSSLELGDSALYFCASSVVSGGRGEQYFGPGTRLTVT.

V and J are TRBV30 and TRBJ1-1; D might be TRBD1 (5 bases). Deletions cut 2 bases from V and 8 bases from J, with 15 bases between. The CDR3 length is 13 residues. CDR1 GTSNPN and CDR2 SVGIG come from the germline V gene (reference sequence). This chain's CDR3 is CAWSIGTGTEAFF. In DNA, the CDR3 is TGTGCCTGGAGTATAGGGACCGGGACGGAAGCTTTCTTT.

V and J are TRBV10-1 and TRBJ2-3, with 8 nucleotides matching TRBD1. This CDR3 is 14 amino acids long. Germline V gene sequence: CDR1 WNHNN, CDR2 SYGVQD (reference sequence). V lost 2 bases to trimming and J lost 8 bases; unmatched junction nucleotides: 6. For the CDR3, the DNA is TGCGCCAGCAGTGAGGGACAGGGTCCCTTTACGCAGTATTTT. Amino acids: CASSEGQGPFTQYF.